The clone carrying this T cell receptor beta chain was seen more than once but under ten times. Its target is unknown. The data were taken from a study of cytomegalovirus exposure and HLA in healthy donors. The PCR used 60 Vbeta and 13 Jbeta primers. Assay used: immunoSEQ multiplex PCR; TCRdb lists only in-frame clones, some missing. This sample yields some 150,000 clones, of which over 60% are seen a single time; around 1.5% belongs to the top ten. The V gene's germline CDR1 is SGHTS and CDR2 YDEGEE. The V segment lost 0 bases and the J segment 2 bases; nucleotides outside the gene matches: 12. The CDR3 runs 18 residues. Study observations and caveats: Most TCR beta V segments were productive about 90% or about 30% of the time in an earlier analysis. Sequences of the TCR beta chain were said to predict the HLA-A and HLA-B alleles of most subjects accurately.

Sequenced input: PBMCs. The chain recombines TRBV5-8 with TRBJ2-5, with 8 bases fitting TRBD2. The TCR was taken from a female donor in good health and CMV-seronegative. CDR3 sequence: CASSLAYGGASFQETQYF. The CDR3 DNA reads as TGTGCCAGCAGCTTGGCCTACGGGGGGGCTAGTTTTCAAGAGACCCAGTACTTC.